The clone carrying this T cell receptor beta chain occurred once. The data originate from a study of blood T cell repertoires in COVID-19. The wider study: Donors in the United States, Italy and Spain gave samples during acute or convalescent COVID-19. In each case, the material was cDNA or gDNA derived from T cells, B-cell-depleted T cells, or PBMCs.

Looked up from germline, CDR1 is SGHTA and CDR2 is FQGTGA. Trimming removed 5 bases from V and 6 bases from J; junction bases left unmatched: 16. The CDR3 spans 16 residues. How the authors handled the data: Scientists estimated how many nucleated cells there were by amplifying reference gene primers. Libraries were prepared by immunoSEQ multiplex PCR; TCRdb keeps only in-frame clonotypes and omits some of them. V, J and clone size are those of that table, while D and trimming were read from the DNA. This table has around 42,000 clones, around 91% appearing once. The sequenced sample consisted of peripheral blood. The chain couples TRBV7-3 to TRBJ2-7; 7 bases line up with TRBD1. The TCR was taken from a man aged 50 or older with active COVID-19. CDR3 loop: CASSAYRGQYAVEQYF. In DNA form, the CDR3 reads TGTGCCAGCAGCGCCTACAGGGGTCAGTATGCGGTCGAGCAGTACTTC.